One T cell receptor (beta chain) is described in this entry. Relative to the germline gene, one junction end is altered; a read error may explain this. TCR beta CDR3 regions were amplified from RNA. A first-round RT-PCR of the TCR CDR3 used the HTBI primer set. One entry per CDR3 protein results from TCRdb running MiXCR on the multiplex PCR reads. This repertoire shows a few hundred thousand distinct CDR3 sequences, approximately 18% found once; its top ten account for 15%. The data were taken from a study of T cells in Graves' hyperthyroidism and ophthalmopathy. This CDR3 is 14 amino acids long. Germline-derived CDR1 and CDR2 are MDHEN and SYDVKM.

This sequence originates from a woman aged 40 to 50 with Graves' ophthalmopathy. The V and J genes are TRBV28 and TRBJ2-2; weak D call: TRBD2 (6 bases). Sequencing was carried out using blood. Written as DNA, the CDR3 is TGTGCCAGCAGTCTATCCGGGAGCGCCGGGGAGGTGTTTTTT. Translating it yields CASSLSGSAGEVFF.